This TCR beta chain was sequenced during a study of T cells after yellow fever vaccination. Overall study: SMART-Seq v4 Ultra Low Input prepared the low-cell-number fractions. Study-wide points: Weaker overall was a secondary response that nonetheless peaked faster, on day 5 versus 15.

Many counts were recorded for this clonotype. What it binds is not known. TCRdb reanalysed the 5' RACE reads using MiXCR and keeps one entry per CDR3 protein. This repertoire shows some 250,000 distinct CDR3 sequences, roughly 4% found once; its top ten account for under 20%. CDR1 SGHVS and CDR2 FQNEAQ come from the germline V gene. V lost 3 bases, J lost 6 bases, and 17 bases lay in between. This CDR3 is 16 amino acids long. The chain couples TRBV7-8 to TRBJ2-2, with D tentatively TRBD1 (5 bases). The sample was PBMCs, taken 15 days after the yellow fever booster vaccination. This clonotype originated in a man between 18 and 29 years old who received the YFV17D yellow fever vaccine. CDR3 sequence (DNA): TGTGCCAGCAGCTTCCCGACAGTATCCTTGGCCGGGGAGCTGTTTTTT. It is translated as CASSFPTVSLAGELFF.